This TCR beta chain was identified in a study of shared clonotypes between healthy human individuals. Healthy HIV-negative adults without recent acute infections or vaccinations served as donors. The method was immunoSEQ multiplex PCR; TCRdb's version includes in-frame clones alone and lacks a portion of them. The data show some 2.3 million clones, approximately 95% seen once. The length of the CDR3 is 13 residues. Germline V lookup: CDR1 LNHDA, CDR2 SQIVND (reference sequence). The V segment lost 6 bases and the J segment 4 bases; nucleotides outside the gene matches: 3. Study results and limitations: Sorted-subset sequencing, rarefaction showed, was incomplete despite large depth. Among non-shared clonotypes, generation probabilities were lower than among those shared by all four donors. Among four donors, about 5% of naive CD4 clonotypes were found in common.

A remark on this clone: Its antigen is undetermined.

This sequence was found in a man younger than 35 in good health. Some clones in this sample may be carry-over from other donors' samples. Sequenced material: naive CD4+ T cells from PBMCs. The subset: CD45RA+ positively selected. The gene calls are TRBV19 and TRBJ2-7, with 10 positions matching TRBD2. The CDR3 DNA is TGTGCCAGTAGCGGGACTAGCGTGTACGAGCAGTACTTC. The encoded protein is CASSGTSVYEQYF.